The 26 T cell receptor beta chains below come from one sample, sequenced in a study of blood T cells in healthy people across ages. Through a sample-barcoded 5' primer and a J-beta primer mix, a second PCR was run for roughly 6 to 11 cycles. MiXCR, run by TCRdb on the 5' RACE reads, gives a single entry per CDR3 protein. The table lists roughly 500,000 distinct CDR3 sequences, roughly a quarter of them singletons, with about a fifth in the top ten. Sample: blood. These TCRs come from a woman aged 70 to 79 in good health.

This clonotype showed up just a few times. The chain uses TRBV12-3 or TRBV12-4 and TRBJ2-5; D perhaps matches TRBD1 (6 bases). V shed 4 bases and J shed 7 bases, with 13 bases lying between them. The CDR3 is made up of 13 amino acids. The CDR3 loop reads CASSYAQGMTQYF. The CDR3, as DNA: TGTGCCAGCAGTTACGCGCAGGGGATGACCCAGTACTTC.

There are many counts of this clonotype. The V and J genes are TRBV29-1 and TRBJ2-1; TRBD1 is a possible D gene (6 bases). The CDR3 runs to 14 residues. Trimming stripped 5 bases from V and 5 bases from J, with 16 bases between. Germline V lookup: CDR1 SQVTM, CDR2 ANQGSEA. CDR3 nucleotide sequence: TGCAGCGTTTGGGGGCACCGAGAAGACAATGAGCAGTTCTTC. It encodes CSVWGHREDNEQFF.

V usage is TRBV4-1 and J usage is TRBJ1-3; TRBD1 matches 8 bases. The CDR3 runs to 18 residues. J lost 0 bases, V lost 1 base, and 8 bases had no gene match. CDR1 is MGHRA, CDR2 YSYEKL, per germline. The CDR3 DNA reads TGCGCCAGCAGCCAAGCGGCCCGGGACAGGAACTCTGGAAACACCATATATTTT. It encodes CASSQAARDRNSGNTIYF.

This clonotype has more than one count but fewer than ten. The chain carries TRBV6-2 or TRBV6-3 and TRBJ1-1; no definite D call. The CDR3 spans 15 residues. Germline CDR1 MNHEY, CDR2 SVGEGT. Deletions cut 2 bases from V and 1 base from J, with 11 bases between. The CDR3 region has the DNA TGTGCCAGCAGTTACCCAGAGACGGCGAACACTGAAGCTTTCTTT. Protein product: CASSYPETANTEAFF.

The chain couples TRBV12-5 to TRBJ2-7, with D unclear. The CDR3 extends over 11 amino acids. V lost 1 base and J 5 bases, leaving 3 bases between the germline ends. Looked up from germline, CDR1 is LGHNT and CDR2 is FRNRAP. DNA of the CDR3: TGTGCTAGTGGTTTGGACCACGAGCAGTACTTC. Translating it yields CASGLDHEQYF.

This clonotype was detected only a few times. This chain connects TRBV3-1 to TRBJ1-6, with a weak D call TRBD1 (5 bases). V lost 4 bases and J lost 2, with 12 bases in between. The CDR3 loop spans 16 amino acids. Germline CDR1 and CDR2: LGHDT and YNNKEL (reference sequence). The CDR3 is CASSPGSGAYNSPLHF. The CDR3, as DNA: TGTGCCAGCAGCCCAGGGAGCGGCGCCTATAATTCACCCCTCCACTTT.

V is TRBV28 and J is TRBJ2-7; TRBD2 aligns across 13 bases. Germline V gene lookup returns CDR1 MDHEN and CDR2 SYDVKM. With 0 bases clipped from V and 4 bases from J, the junction kept 0 bases outside the gene matches. The CDR3 is made up of 15 amino acids. The CDR3 region is CASSLWTSGGYEQYF. CDR3 DNA sequence: TGTGCCAGCAGTTTATGGACTAGCGGGGGGTACGAGCAGTACTTC.

The chain combines TRBV7-2 with TRBJ2-7, with a weak D call TRBD2 (5 bases). Trimming took 5 bases from V and 3 from J, leaving 17 bases between them. The CDR3 totals 15 residues. The germline V gene encodes CDR1 SGHTA and CDR2 FQGNSA. CDR3 region: CASSLKGRGGYEQYF. CDR3 coding DNA: TGTGCCAGCAGCCTAAAAGGACGAGGAGGCTACGAGCAGTACTTC.

This clonotype occurred a few times. The chain is built from TRBV3-1 and TRBJ2-1; 8 nucleotides align to TRBD1. The DNA end favors TRBJ2-7, so the J call may be wrong. The germline CDR1 and CDR2 sequences are LGHDT and YNNKEL (reference sequence). This CDR3 spans 16 amino acids. The CDR3 DNA reads as TGTGCCAGCAGCCAGGACTCCGGGACAGGCATGTACGAGCAGTACTTC. Amino acid sequence: CASSQDSGTGMYEQYF.

The chain has TRBV30 and TRBJ2-3; TRBD2 aligns across 7 bases. The CDR3 totals 14 residues. J was trimmed by 1 base and V by 2 bases; bases with no gene match: 3. Germline lookup yields CDR1 GTSNPN and CDR2 SVGIG (reference sequence). Written as DNA, the CDR3 is TGTGCCTGGAGTAGCGGGACGGGCACAGATACGCAGTATTTT. It yields the protein CAWSSGTGTDTQYF. The variable domain in full, with the rest retrieved from reference TRBV30 and TRBJ2-3, is SQTIHQWPATLVQPVGSPLSLECTVEGTSNPNLYWYRQAAGRGLQLLFYSVGIGQISSEVPQNLSASRPQDRQFILSSKKLLLSDSGFYLCAWSSGTGTDTQYFGPGTRLTVL.

This clonotype was counted a single time. No conserved phenylalanine or tryptophan ends this CDR3, so it is likely a read error. The gene calls are TRBV6-2 or TRBV6-3 and TRBJ1-1; D possibly corresponds to TRBD1 (6 bases). Germline CDR1 and CDR2: MNHEY and SVGEGT. This CDR3 is 15 amino acids long. As DNA, the CDR3 is TGTGCCAGCAGCCCCCTAAGCGGCTGGGACACTGCAGCTTTCCTT. Translation: CASSPLSGWDTAAFL.

This clonotype has more than one count but fewer than ten. This sequence joins TRBV6-1 and TRBJ2-7, with unresolved D. The CDR3 length is 13 residues. CDR1 is MNHNS, CDR2 SASEGT, per germline. V gave up 6 bases and J gave up 2 bases, with 11 bases separating them. The CDR3 DNA sequence: TGTGCCAGCAGCGGGTCCAACACCTACGAGCAGTACTTC. This encodes CASSGSNTYEQYF.

The chain recombines TRBV4-2 with TRBJ1-1; no firm D call. From germline, CDR1 is LGHNA and CDR2 YNFKEQ. The CDR3 contains 19 residues. Deletions cut 4 bases from V and 1 base from J, with 25 bases between. This CDR3 is CASSRALGGSAFGNTEAFF. CDR3 bases: TGTGCCAGCAGCCGCGCCCTTGGCGGCAGCGCCTTCGGGAACACTGAAGCTTTCTTT.

V is TRBV7-2 and J is TRBJ2-7; D tentatively fits TRBD1 or TRBD2 (5 bases each). The germline V gene encodes CDR1 SGHTA and CDR2 FQGNSA. This CDR3 has 14 amino acids. V dropped 4 bases and J dropped 0 bases, with 10 bases sitting between them. This CDR3 reads CASSWDRYSYEQYF. The CDR3 DNA reads as TGTGCCAGCAGCTGGGACCGGTACTCCTACGAGCAGTACTTC.

This clonotype was recorded a few times. The chain combines TRBV9 with TRBJ2-7; no clear D. Germline CDR1 SGDLS, CDR2 YYNGEE. The V gene lost 0 bases and the J gene lost 3 bases, with 7 bases spanning the gap. The CDR3 sequence is 13 residues long. CDR3 amino acids: CASSVAVGYEQYF. The CDR3 DNA reads as TGTGCCAGCAGCGTAGCTGTCGGCTACGAGCAGTACTTC.

The V and J genes are TRBV6-6 and TRBJ2-1; D perhaps matches TRBD2 (6 bases). CDR1 MNHNY and CDR2 SVGAGI come from the germline V gene (reference sequence). The CDR3 contains 13 residues. V dropped 6 bases and J dropped 7 bases, with 13 bases sitting between them. The CDR3: CASSGRTNNEQFF. The CDR3 DNA follows: TGTGCCAGCAGCGGGCGGACTAATAATGAGCAGTTCTTC.

The V and J genes are TRBV20-1 and TRBJ2-3; the match to TRBD2 covers 12 bases. This CDR3 contains 14 residues. Germline CDR1 is DFQATT and CDR2 is SNEGSKA (reference sequence). In nucleotides, the CDR3 is TGCTCCGGCGTCAGGACTAGCGGGGTTCATACGCAGTATTTT. This gives the protein CSGVRTSGVHTQYF.

The chain carries TRBV27 and TRBJ2-7; D is undetermined. The germline V gene has CDR1 MNHEY and CDR2 SMNVEV (reference sequence). This CDR3 spans 12 amino acids. V was pared by 6 bases and J by 5 bases, with 11 bases between. CDR3 sequence reads: CASSPDGDEQYF. The CDR3 DNA follows: TGTGCCAGCAGCCCAGACGGAGACGAGCAGTACTTC.

The rearrangement uses TRBV6-5 and TRBJ1-2; TRBD1 might be the D (6 bases). Trimming pared 3 bases from V and 3 bases from J, leaving 17 bases between. The germline V gene has CDR1 MNHEY and CDR2 SVGAGI. The CDR3 has 16 residues. The CDR3 loop is CASSYGGAGGHYGYTF. For the CDR3, the DNA is TGTGCCAGCAGTTATGGGGGGGCCGGGGGACACTATGGCTACACCTTC.

The J gene is TRBJ2-5, the V gene TRBV7-9; D is perhaps TRBD2 (6 bases). Matching the DNA end better, TRBJ2-7 makes the J call doubtful. CDR3 length: 16 amino acids. CDR1 SEHNR and CDR2 FQNEAQ come from the germline V gene (reference sequence). This chain's CDR3 is CASSLEARGRSYEQYF. In DNA, the CDR3 is TGTGCCAGCAGCTTAGAGGCGCGGGGAAGGAGCTACGAGCAGTACTTC.

At least ten counts were recorded for this clonotype. The chain has TRBV5-1 and TRBJ1-2; TRBD1 might be the D (5 bases). CDR3 size: 13 residues. The V end lost 0 bases, the J end lost 4 bases, and 7 bases lay between the germline ends. Germline assignment: CDR1 SGHRS and CDR2 YFSETQ. The CDR3 sequence: CASSLGGAYGYTF. DNA for the CDR3: TGCGCCAGCAGCTTGGGCGGGGCCTATGGCTACACCTTC.

A few counts support this clonotype. This CDR3 is CASRDGLAGGDTQYF. DNA for the CDR3: TGTGCCAGCAGGGACGGACTAGCGGGAGGAGATACGCAGTATTTT. This chain joins TRBV7-8 and TRBJ2-3; TRBD2 matches at 14 bases. Germline CDR1 SGHVS, CDR2 FQNEAQ. The CDR3 is 15 residues long. Unmatched junction bases numbered 4, after V lost 6 bases and J lost 5 bases.

The rearrangement uses TRBV5-1 and TRBJ1-1; 7 bases align to TRBD1. The length of the CDR3 is 13 residues. Per germline, CDR1 SGHRS and CDR2 YFSETQ. The V gene end was trimmed by 4 bases and the J gene end by 6 bases; junction bases not matched to a gene: 6. For the CDR3, the DNA is TGCGCCAGCAGCCAAGGACAGGTCCCTGAAGCTTTCTTT. It translates to CASSQGQVPEAFF.

This clonotype was observed a few times. A read error may explain this, as a much larger clone is one base away. The chain links TRBV7-9 to TRBJ2-5; D is ambiguous. Germline V CDR1 and CDR2: SEHNR, FQNEAQ (reference sequence). Trimming shortened V by 1 base and J by 5 bases, and 5 bases separated the two germline ends. The CDR3 is 12 residues long. CDR3 in amino acids: CASSLDWETQYF. CDR3 coding DNA: TGTGCCAGCAGCTTAGATTGGGAGACCCAGTACTTC.

This clonotype has a handful of counts. Here the CDR3 reads CASLTGSLGVEAFF. For the CDR3, the DNA is TGTGCCAGCCTTACAGGGAGCCTTGGGGTTGAAGCTTTCTTT. The chain combines TRBV2 with TRBJ1-1; perhaps TRBD1 as D (6 bases). This CDR3 comprises 14 residues. CDR1 and CDR2 (germline): SNHLY, FYNNEI. Between the trimmed V and J ends, which lost 8 bases and 7 bases, there was a span of 20 bases.

The chain couples TRBV28 to TRBJ2-5, with 13 bases aligning to TRBD2. This CDR3 is built from 16 residues. Looked up from germline, CDR1 is MDHEN and CDR2 is SYDVKM. The ends lost 3 bases at V and 1 base at J; junction bases unmatched: 2. CDR3 sequence: CASSFGLAGAQETQYF. The CDR3 DNA reads as TGTGCCAGCAGTTTCGGACTAGCGGGGGCCCAAGAGACCCAGTACTTC.